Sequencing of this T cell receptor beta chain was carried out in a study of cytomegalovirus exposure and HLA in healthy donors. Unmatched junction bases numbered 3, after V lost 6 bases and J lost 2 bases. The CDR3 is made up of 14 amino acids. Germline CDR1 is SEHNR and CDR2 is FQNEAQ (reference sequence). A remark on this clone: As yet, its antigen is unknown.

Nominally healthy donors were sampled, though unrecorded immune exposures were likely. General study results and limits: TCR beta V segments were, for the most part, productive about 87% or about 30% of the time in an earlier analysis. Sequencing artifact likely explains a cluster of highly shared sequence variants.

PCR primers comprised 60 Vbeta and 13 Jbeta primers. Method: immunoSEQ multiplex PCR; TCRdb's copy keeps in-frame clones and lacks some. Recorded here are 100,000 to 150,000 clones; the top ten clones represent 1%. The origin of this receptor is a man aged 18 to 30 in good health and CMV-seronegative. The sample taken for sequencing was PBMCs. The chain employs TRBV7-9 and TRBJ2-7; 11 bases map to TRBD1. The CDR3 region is CASSGTGGAYEQYF. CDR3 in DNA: TGTGCCAGCAGTGGGACAGGGGGTGCCTACGAGCAGTACTTC.